One sample yielded the 22 T cell receptor beta chains listed below, sequenced in a study of PD-1 blockade in classical Hodgkin lymphoma. Every patient relapsed after autologous stem cell transplantation, and brentuximab vedotin exposure varied. The study isolated CD8+ T cells from thawed PBMCs by magnetic negative selection. Generated by immunoSEQ multiplex PCR, the TCRdb table keeps only in-frame clones and is missing some. This table has about 30,000 clones, roughly 88% appearing once. The source was CD8+ T cells from blood, collected at baseline. The receptors were gathered from a human donor with classical Hodgkin lymphoma.

The chain links TRBV5-1 to TRBJ2-1; 11 nucleotides align to TRBD2. Per the germline V gene, CDR1 is SGHRS and CDR2 is YFSETQ. The CDR3 sequence is 19 residues long. V was pared by 3 bases and J by 0 bases, with 11 bases of the junction left unmatched. The CDR3: CASSSPGLAERGSYNEQFF. For the CDR3, the DNA is TGCGCCAGCAGCTCGCCGGGACTAGCGGAGAGGGGCTCCTACAATGAGCAGTTCTTC.

The chain carries TRBV27 and TRBJ2-1; TRBD2 agrees at 10 bases. The CDR3 is 16 amino acids. Trimming removed 5 bases from V and 4 bases from J; junction bases left unmatched: 8. Germline V CDR1 and CDR2: MNHEY, SMNVEV (reference sequence). DNA for the CDR3: TGTGCCAGCAGTCCTCAGCGGGAGGGCCGTTACAATGAGCAGTTCTTC. This codes for CASSPQREGRYNEQFF.

The chain is built from TRBV12-5 and TRBJ2-7, with D perhaps matching TRBD1 (7 bases). The CDR3 extends over 11 amino acids. V lost 7 bases and J 6 bases, leaving 10 bases between the germline ends. Germline CDR1 LGHNT, CDR2 FRNRAP. The CDR3 DNA follows: TGTGCTAGTGCGGAGGGGGCCGAGCAGTACTTC. Protein sequence: CASAEGAEQYF.

This clone was seen a few times. The chain employs TRBV28 and TRBJ1-2; possible D gene TRBD1, 5 bases. From germline, CDR1 is MDHEN and CDR2 SYDVKM. Between the trimmed V and J ends, which lost 5 bases and 8 bases, there was a span of 15 bases. The CDR3 spans 13 residues. The CDR3 loop reads CASSITPGPGYTF. CDR3 nucleotide sequence: TGTGCCAGCAGTATAACGCCAGGGCCAGGCTACACCTTC.

This chain links TRBV9 with TRBJ2-6; D possibly corresponds to TRBD2 (5 bases). Trimming cost V 1 base and J 2 bases, with 13 bases left between them. The CDR3 is 17 amino acids. From germline, CDR1 is SGDLS and CDR2 YYNGEE. The CDR3 sequence is CASSVPLGGTGANVLTF. The DNA of the CDR3 is TGTGCCAGCAGCGTACCTCTAGGAGGAACTGGGGCCAACGTCCTGACTTTC.

The J gene is TRBJ2-7, the V gene TRBV7-9; 12 bases map to TRBD1. This CDR3 is 16 amino acids long. Losses at the gene ends were 5 bases for V and 5 bases for J; bases not matched to a gene: 10. Germline CDR1 and CDR2: SEHNR and FQNEAQ (reference sequence). In DNA form, the CDR3 reads TGTGCCAGCAGCCTGCCGGGGACAGGGGGCCCCCACGAGCAGTACTTC. Its translation: CASSLPGTGGPHEQYF. Variable domain in full (rest from reference TRBV7-9 and TRBJ2-7): DTGVSQNPRHKITKRGQNVTFRCDPISEHNRLYWYRQTLGQGPEFLTYFQNEAQLEKSRLLSDRFSAERPKGSFSTLEIQRTEQGDSAMYLCASSLPGTGGPHEQYFGPGTRLTVT.

The V call is TRBV7-9, the J call TRBJ2-6; D gene ambiguous. V lost 2 bases and J 2 bases, leaving 7 bases between the germline ends. This CDR3 contains 15 residues. CDR1 and CDR2 (germline): SEHNR, FQNEAQ (reference sequence). The CDR3 sequence is CASSLTGPGANVLTF. In nucleotides, the CDR3 is TGTGCCAGCAGCTTAACCGGGCCTGGGGCCAACGTCCTGACTTTC. The full variable domain, in which reference TRBV7-9 and TRBJ2-6 provide the parts outside the CDR3, is DTGVSQNPRHKITKRGQNVTFRCDPISEHNRLYWYRQTLGQGPEFLTYFQNEAQLEKSRLLSDRFSAERPKGSFSTLEIQRTEQGDSAMYLCASSLTGPGANVLTFGAGSRLTVL.

V and J are TRBV4-1 and TRBJ2-7; the match to TRBD1 covers 9 bases. CDR1 MGHRA and CDR2 YSYEKL come from the germline V gene. The CDR3 loop spans 15 amino acids. Unmatched junction bases numbered 6, after V lost 1 base and J lost 5 bases. In nucleotides, the CDR3 is TGCGCCAGCAGCCAAGGACAGGGGGGTCGGGACGAGCAGTACTTC. It specifies CASSQGQGGRDEQYF.

This chain links TRBV27 with TRBJ2-7; 9 nucleotides agree with TRBD2. The germline V gene has CDR1 MNHEY and CDR2 SMNVEV (reference sequence). Losses at the gene ends were 5 bases for V and 6 bases for J; bases not matched to a gene: 11. This CDR3 contains 15 residues. CDR3 bases: TGTGCCAGCAGTCCGGGGACTAGCTGGGATATCGAGCAGTACTTC. This gives the protein CASSPGTSWDIEQYF.

The chain recombines TRBV11-2 with TRBJ2-3; 7 bases are a match to TRBD2. The V gene end was trimmed by 1 base and the J gene end by 2 bases; junction bases not matched to a gene: 9. Germline CDR1 is SGHAT and CDR2 is FQNNGV. CDR3 size: 17 residues. This CDR3 reads CASSLVWASGLTDTQYF. CDR3 in DNA: TGTGCCAGCAGCTTAGTGTGGGCTAGCGGCCTCACAGATACGCAGTATTTT. Drawing the rest from reference TRBV11-2 and TRBJ2-3, the complete variable domain is EAGVAQSPRYKIIEKRQSVAFWCNPISGHATLYWYQQILGQGPKLLIQFQNNGVVDDSQLPKDRFSAERLKGVDSTLKIQPAKLEDSAVYLCASSLVWASGLTDTQYFGPGTRLTVL.

The chain employs TRBV5-6 and TRBJ2-7; D remains ambiguous. The CDR3 spans 15 residues. Trimming stripped 0 bases from V and 3 bases from J, with 13 bases between. Germline CDR1 SGHDT, CDR2 YYEEEE. CDR3 in amino acids: CASSLALTDFYEQYF. DNA of the CDR3: TGTGCCAGCAGCTTGGCTCTTACAGATTTCTACGAGCAGTACTTC.

The chain has TRBV27 and TRBJ2-1; D unclear. The V gene's germline CDR1 is MNHEY and CDR2 SMNVEV (reference sequence). There are 15 residues in the CDR3. V gave up 6 bases and J gave up 9 bases, with 21 bases separating them. CDR3 coding DNA: TGTGCCAGCAGCCCCATTTCTTCCTCGAACTTTGAGCAGTTCTTC. It translates to CASSPISSSNFEQFF.

V usage is TRBV6-1 and J usage is TRBJ1-5; 9 bases align to TRBD1. This CDR3 has 15 amino acids. V shed 10 bases, J shed 6 bases, and the junction held 13 bases outside the gene matches. Germline values: CDR1 MNHNS, CDR2 SASEGT. The CDR3 region is CAIRTGVGMGQPQHF. DNA for the CDR3: TGTGCCATCCGGACAGGGGTTGGTATGGGTCAGCCCCAGCATTTT.

V gene TRBV27 combines with J gene TRBJ1-4; the match to TRBD1 covers 7 bases. The length of the CDR3 is 13 residues. Per germline, CDR1 MNHEY and CDR2 SMNVEV (reference sequence). V was clipped by 3 bases and J by 12 bases; unmatched bases: 7. CDR3 region: CASSFEGAEELFF. CDR3 nucleotide sequence: TGTGCCAGCAGTTTCGAGGGGGCAGAAGAACTGTTTTTT.

The chain couples TRBV27 to TRBJ1-1; 7 bases align to TRBD1. V gave up 6 bases and J gave up 0 bases; unmatched junction bases: 7. Germline loops: CDR1 MNHEY, CDR2 SMNVEV (reference sequence). CDR3 length equals 15 residues. The CDR3 nucleotides are TGTGCCAGCAGCTTTGGACAGGCTTTGAACACTGAAGCTTTCTTT. Amino acid sequence: CASSFGQALNTEAFF.

The gene calls are TRBV19 and TRBJ1-1; the match to TRBD1 covers 8 bases. Germline V gene sequence: CDR1 LNHDA, CDR2 SQIVND (reference sequence). V shed 5 bases and J 3 bases; nucleotides not matched to a gene: 8. This CDR3 has 15 amino acids. In DNA form, the CDR3 reads TGTGCCAGTAGTCTGGACAGGGATTGGGACACTGAAGCTTTCTTT. Its translation: CASSLDRDWDTEAFF.

This chain links TRBV9 with TRBJ2-2; possibly TRBD2 for D (6 bases). V lost 2 bases, J lost 0 bases, and 8 bases lay in between. Germline-derived CDR1 and CDR2 are SGDLS and YYNGEE. The CDR3 loop spans 15 amino acids. The CDR3 DNA reads as TGTGCCAGCAGCGTCGGCGGGGCGAACACCGGGGAGCTGTTTTTT. Translation: CASSVGGANTGELFF.

DNA for the CDR3: TGCGCCAGCAGCCCAGGATCGGGGTACACCGGGGAGCTGTTTTTT. Amino acid sequence: CASSPGSGYTGELFF. The chain links TRBV5-1 to TRBJ2-2, with D tentatively TRBD2 (5 bases). The CDR3 is made up of 15 amino acids. Germline CDR1 SGHRS, CDR2 YFSETQ. Trimming shortened V by 4 bases and J by 3 bases, and 13 bases separated the two germline ends.

J is TRBJ2-3 and V is TRBV10-1; TRBD2 matches at 8 bases. V lost 8 bases to trimming and J lost 0 bases; unmatched junction nucleotides: 4. The CDR3 is 14 amino acids. CDR1 and CDR2 (germline): WNHNN, SYGVQD (reference sequence). CDR3 sequence (DNA): TGCGCCAGCTCCAGCGGGAGCAGCACAGATACGCAGTATTTT. Translating gives CASSSGSSTDTQYF.

This chain connects TRBV30 to TRBJ1-1; D is uncertain. This CDR3 region has 14 residues. V was pared by 0 bases and J by 1 base, with 9 bases between. Germline assignment: CDR1 GTSNPN and CDR2 SVGIG (reference sequence). The CDR3 here is CAWSVHGGNTEAFF. The CDR3 region has the DNA TGTGCCTGGAGTGTACACGGCGGGAACACTGAAGCTTTCTTT.

V usage is TRBV7-9 and J usage is TRBJ2-7, with TRBD2 identical over 7 bases. This CDR3 has 16 residues. With 4 bases clipped from V and 5 bases from J, the junction kept 14 bases outside the gene matches. In germline, CDR1 is SEHNR, CDR2 FQNEAQ (reference sequence). CDR3 DNA sequence: TGTGCCAGCAGCTCGCCGAGGACTAGTAAGTTTCACGAGCAGTACTTC. Protein sequence: CASSSPRTSKFHEQYF. The variable domain in full, with the rest retrieved from reference TRBV7-9 and TRBJ2-7, is DTGVSQNPRHKITKRGQNVTFRCDPISEHNRLYWYRQTLGQGPEFLTYFQNEAQLEKSRLLSDRFSAERPKGSFSTLEIQRTEQGDSAMYLCASSSPRTSKFHEQYFGPGTRLTVT.

This clone was observed once. The V call is TRBV11-2, the J call TRBJ2-7, with D possibly TRBD2 on 6 matching bases. This CDR3 contains 15 residues. V lost 1 base and J 5 bases, leaving 15 bases between the germline ends. Per germline, CDR1 SGHAT and CDR2 FQNNGV. CDR3 sequence: CASSLGGREMDEQYF. CDR3 DNA: TGTGCCAGCAGCTTAGGGGGTCGGGAGATGGACGAGCAGTACTTC.